This T cell receptor (beta chain) is from a study of blood T cells in healthy people across ages. Then a second PCR, running roughly 7 to 11 cycles, was carried out with a sample-barcoded 5' primer and a J-beta primer mix. A 12-random-nucleotide template-switch adaptor tagged each cDNA molecule. CDR3-containing paired-end reads numbered at least 3 million in each sample. TCRdb used MiXCR to reprocess the 5' RACE reads, holding one entry per CDR3 protein. The sample holds about 670,000 distinct CDR3 sequences, around 41% seen once. Points on this clonotype: As yet, its antigen is unknown.

Germline values: CDR1 DFQATT, CDR2 SNEGSKA (reference sequence). V lost 6 bases, J lost 2 bases, and 6 bases stayed unmatched. The CDR3 extends over 15 amino acids. General study points: Higher diversity, along with more naive CD4+ cells, distinguished long-lived donors from aged donors.

The clonotype comes from a man older than 75 in good health. The V call is TRBV20-1, the J call TRBJ1-5; 11 bases are a match to TRBD1. Input material: blood. The CDR3 DNA reads TGCAGTGCAAGGACAGGGGGCGGTGGCAATCAGCCCCAGCATTTT. Residues: CSARTGGGGNQPQHF.